This T cell receptor (beta chain) was observed in a study of early T cells in non-severe SARS-CoV-2 infection. Study context: The sequenced material was bulk RNA from unsorted whole blood, and its chains were unpaired. The study, taken as a whole, reports: The study's VDJdb matching favored anti-spike CD8 responses and missed private and CD4 specificities.

For this clonotype: The antigen remains unidentified.

Unique molecular identifiers were affixed to single, distinct cDNA molecules. TCRdb redid the calling of the 5' RACE reads with MiXCR, one entry per CDR3 protein. The data contain about 59,000 distinct CDR3 sequences, about 10% of them singletons. CDR1 is SEHNR and CDR2 is FQNEAQ in the germline V gene (reference sequence). The CDR3 runs to 15 residues. Trimming took off 5 bases at V and 0 bases at J, with 11 bases between the two ends. The J gene is TRBJ2-1, the V gene TRBV7-9; possibly TRBD2 for D (5 bases). Specimen: whole blood. The clonotype originates from an adult who was a healthcare worker with PCR-confirmed SARS-CoV-2 infection or an uninfected control (not recorded which). CDR3 nucleotide sequence: TGTGCCAGCAGCCCACCGGGAAGCTCCTACAATGAGCAGTTCTTC. Encoded protein: CASSPPGSSYNEQFF.